This TCR beta chain comes out of a study of regulatory T cells in long-lasting Graves disease. Study information: Persistence in Graves' disease denoted antithyroid drug use beyond 5 years alongside positive TSH receptor antibodies.

To note about this clonotype: Its antigen is undetermined.

The study, taken as a whole, reports: Patients with persistent disease shared 2,500 or so public clonotypes, outpacing the 966 shared by new patients. Persistent Graves' patients showed less TCR diversity than newly diagnosed patients showed. When disease was persistent, TRBV28, TRBJ1-2 and TRBJ2-5 were the favored segments.

According to the study, TCR beta libraries were built with iRepertoire HTBI primers and CDR3-region Arm-PCR. One entry per CDR3 protein, called by TCRdb with MiXCR from the multiplex PCR reads. The sample gives roughly 360,000 distinct CDR3 sequences, approximately 25% of which show up once; 25% to 30% is in the top ten. Documented time point: persistent/refractory GD, antithyroid drugs over 5 years with positive TRAb. RNA from PBMCs was the source of the TCR library. Trimming at V came to 0 bases and at J to 1 base, leaving 12 bases not matched to a gene. Germline V gene sequence: CDR1 LGHDT, CDR2 YNNKEL (reference sequence). The CDR3 covers 19 residues.

The chain is built from TRBV3-1 and TRBJ2-5; 9 nucleotides align to TRBD2. The sample here was peripheral blood mononuclear cells (PBMCs), taken when the disease was refractory, from a patient treated with antithyroid drugs. This TCR came from a woman aged 35 to 49 with Graves disease. CDR3 region: CASSQEWRGGTRTQETQYF. The CDR3 DNA reads TGTGCCAGCAGCCAAGAGTGGCGGGGGGGAACGCGAACCCAAGAGACCCAGTACTTC.